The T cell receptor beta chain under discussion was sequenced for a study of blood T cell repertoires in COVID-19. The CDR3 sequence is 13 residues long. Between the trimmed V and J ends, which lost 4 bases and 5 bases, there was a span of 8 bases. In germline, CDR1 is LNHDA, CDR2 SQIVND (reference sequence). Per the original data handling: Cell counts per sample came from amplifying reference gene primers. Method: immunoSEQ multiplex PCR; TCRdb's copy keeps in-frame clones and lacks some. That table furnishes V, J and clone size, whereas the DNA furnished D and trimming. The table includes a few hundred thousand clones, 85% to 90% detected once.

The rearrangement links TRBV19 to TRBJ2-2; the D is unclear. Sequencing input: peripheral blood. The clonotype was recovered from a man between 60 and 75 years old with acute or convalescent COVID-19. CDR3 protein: CASSNSRTGELFF. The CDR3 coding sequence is TGTGCCAGTAGTAACTCCCGTACCGGGGAGCTGTTTTTT.